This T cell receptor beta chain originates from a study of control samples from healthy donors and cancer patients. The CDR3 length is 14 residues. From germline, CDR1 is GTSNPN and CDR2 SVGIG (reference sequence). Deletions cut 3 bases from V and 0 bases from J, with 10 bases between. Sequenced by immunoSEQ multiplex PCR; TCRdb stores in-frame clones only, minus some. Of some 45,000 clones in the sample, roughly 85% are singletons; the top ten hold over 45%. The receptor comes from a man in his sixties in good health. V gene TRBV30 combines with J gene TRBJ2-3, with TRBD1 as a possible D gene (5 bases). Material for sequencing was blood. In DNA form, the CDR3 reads TGTGCCTGGAGGGACATCTCTAGCACAGATACGCAGTATTTT. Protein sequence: CAWRDISSTDTQYF.